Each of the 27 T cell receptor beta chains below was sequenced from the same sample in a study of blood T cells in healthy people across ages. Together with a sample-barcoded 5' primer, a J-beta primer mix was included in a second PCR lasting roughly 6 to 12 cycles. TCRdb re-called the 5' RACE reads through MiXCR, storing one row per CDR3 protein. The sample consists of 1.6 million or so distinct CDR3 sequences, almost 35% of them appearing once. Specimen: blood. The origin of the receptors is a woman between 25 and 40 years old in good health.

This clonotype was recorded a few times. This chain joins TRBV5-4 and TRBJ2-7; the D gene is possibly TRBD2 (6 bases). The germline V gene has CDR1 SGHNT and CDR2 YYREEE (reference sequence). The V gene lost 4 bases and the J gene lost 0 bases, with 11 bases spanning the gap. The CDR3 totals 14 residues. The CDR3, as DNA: TGTGCCAGCAGCGGGGGACTGAGCTCCTACGAGCAGTACTTC. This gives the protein CASSGGLSSYEQYF.

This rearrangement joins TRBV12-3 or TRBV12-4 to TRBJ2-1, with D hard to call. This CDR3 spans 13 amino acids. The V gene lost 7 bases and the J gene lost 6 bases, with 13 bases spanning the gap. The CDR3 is CASTPGSCNEQFF. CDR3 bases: TGTGCCAGCACGCCGGGCTCGTGCAATGAGCAGTTCTTC.

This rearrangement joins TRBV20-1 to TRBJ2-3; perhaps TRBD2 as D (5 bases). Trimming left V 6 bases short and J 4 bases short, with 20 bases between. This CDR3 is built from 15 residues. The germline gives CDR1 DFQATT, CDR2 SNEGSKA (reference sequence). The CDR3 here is CSATEDWDFADTQYF. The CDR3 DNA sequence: TGCAGTGCCACCGAGGACTGGGATTTTGCAGATACGCAGTATTTT.

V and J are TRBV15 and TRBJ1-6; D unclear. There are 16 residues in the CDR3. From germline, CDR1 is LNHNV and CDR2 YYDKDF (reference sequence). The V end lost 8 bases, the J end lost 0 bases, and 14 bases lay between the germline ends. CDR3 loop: CATRTTDNSYNSPLHF. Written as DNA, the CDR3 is TGTGCCACCCGAACGACCGACAACTCCTATAATTCACCCCTCCACTTT.

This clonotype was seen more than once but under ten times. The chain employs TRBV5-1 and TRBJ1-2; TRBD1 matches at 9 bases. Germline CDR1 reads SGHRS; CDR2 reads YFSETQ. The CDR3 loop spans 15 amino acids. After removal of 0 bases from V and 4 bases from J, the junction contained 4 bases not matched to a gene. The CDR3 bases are TGCGCCAGCAGCTTGGAGGGACAGGGTACCTATGGCTACACCTTC. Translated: CASSLEGQGTYGYTF.

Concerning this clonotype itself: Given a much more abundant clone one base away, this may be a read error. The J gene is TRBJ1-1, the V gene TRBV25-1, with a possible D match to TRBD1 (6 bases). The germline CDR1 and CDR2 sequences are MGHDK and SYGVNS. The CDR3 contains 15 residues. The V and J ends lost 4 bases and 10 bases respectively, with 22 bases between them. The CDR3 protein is CASSVIGGQAAAAFF. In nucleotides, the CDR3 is TGTGCCAGCAGTGTTATCGGGGGGCAGGCTGCTGCAGCTTTCTTT. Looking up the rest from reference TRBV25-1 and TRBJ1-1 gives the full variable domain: EADIYQTPRYLVIGTGKKITLECSQTMGHDKMYWYQQDPGMELHLIHYSYGVNSTEKGDLSSESTVSRIRTEHFPLTLESARPSHTSQYLCASSVIGGQAAAAFFGQGTRLTVV.

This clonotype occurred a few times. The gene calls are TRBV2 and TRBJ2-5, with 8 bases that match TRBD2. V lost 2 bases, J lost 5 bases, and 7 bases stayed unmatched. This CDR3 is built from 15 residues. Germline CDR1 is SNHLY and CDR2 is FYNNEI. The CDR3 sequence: CASSEWSGGGETQYF. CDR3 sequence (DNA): TGTGCCAGCAGTGAATGGAGCGGGGGCGGGGAGACCCAGTACTTC.

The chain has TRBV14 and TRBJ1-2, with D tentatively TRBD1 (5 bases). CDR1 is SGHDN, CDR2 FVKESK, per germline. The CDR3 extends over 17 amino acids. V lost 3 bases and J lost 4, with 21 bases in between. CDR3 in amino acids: CASSHASLEGLIYGYTF. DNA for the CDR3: TGTGCCAGCAGCCATGCATCCCTCGAGGGACTGATCTATGGCTACACCTTC. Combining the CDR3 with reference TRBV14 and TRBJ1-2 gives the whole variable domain EAGVTQFPSHSVIEKGQTVTLRCDPISGHDNLYWYRRVMGKEIKFLLHFVKESKQDESGMPNNRFLAERTGGTYSTLKVQPAELEDSGVYFCASSHASLEGLIYGYTFGSGTRLTVV.

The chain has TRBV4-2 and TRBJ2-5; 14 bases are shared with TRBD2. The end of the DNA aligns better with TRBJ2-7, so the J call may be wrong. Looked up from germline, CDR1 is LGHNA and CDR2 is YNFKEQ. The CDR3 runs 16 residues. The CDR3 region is CASSQDQGLAGDEQYF. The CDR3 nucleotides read TGTGCCAGCAGCCAAGATCAGGGACTAGCGGGAGACGAGCAGTACTTC.

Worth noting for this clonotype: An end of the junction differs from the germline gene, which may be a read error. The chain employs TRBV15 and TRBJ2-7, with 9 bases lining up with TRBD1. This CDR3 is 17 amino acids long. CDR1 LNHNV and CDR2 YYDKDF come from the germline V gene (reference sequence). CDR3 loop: CATSSRAGTGQVYGQYF. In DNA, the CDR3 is TGTGCCACCAGCAGCAGAGCCGGGACAGGGCAAGTCTACGGGCAGTACTTC.

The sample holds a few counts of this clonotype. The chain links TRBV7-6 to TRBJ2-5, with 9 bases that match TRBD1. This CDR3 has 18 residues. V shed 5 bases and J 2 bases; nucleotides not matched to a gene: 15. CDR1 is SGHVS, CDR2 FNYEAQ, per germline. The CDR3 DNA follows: TGTGCCAGCAGCCCGACGTGGGACAGGGTTATGCAGCAAGAGACCCAGTACTTC. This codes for CASSPTWDRVMQQETQYF.

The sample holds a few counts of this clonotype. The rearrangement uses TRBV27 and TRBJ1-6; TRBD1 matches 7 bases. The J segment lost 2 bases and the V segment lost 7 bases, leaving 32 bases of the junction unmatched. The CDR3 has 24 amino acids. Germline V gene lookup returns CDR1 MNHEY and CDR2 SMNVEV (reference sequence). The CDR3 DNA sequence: TGTGCCAGCATTGGGGAAACTAAGAAAAGCTCCGTCAGGGGGGGTACTGCCTATAATTCACCCCTCCACTTT. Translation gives CASIGETKKSSVRGGTAYNSPLHF.

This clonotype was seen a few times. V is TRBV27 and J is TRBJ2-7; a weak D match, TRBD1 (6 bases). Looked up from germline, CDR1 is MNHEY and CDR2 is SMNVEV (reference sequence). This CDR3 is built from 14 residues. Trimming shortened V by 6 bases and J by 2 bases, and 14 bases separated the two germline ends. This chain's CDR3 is CASSLDSNTYEQYF. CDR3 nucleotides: TGTGCCAGCAGCCTGGACAGCAATACCTACGAGCAGTACTTC.

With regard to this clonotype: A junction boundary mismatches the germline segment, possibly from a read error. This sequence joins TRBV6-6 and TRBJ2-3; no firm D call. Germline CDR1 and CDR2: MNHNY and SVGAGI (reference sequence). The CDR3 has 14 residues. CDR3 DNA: TGTGCCAGCAGTTACTCGCAGGTCGCAGATGCGCAGTATTTT. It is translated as CASSYSQVADAQYF.

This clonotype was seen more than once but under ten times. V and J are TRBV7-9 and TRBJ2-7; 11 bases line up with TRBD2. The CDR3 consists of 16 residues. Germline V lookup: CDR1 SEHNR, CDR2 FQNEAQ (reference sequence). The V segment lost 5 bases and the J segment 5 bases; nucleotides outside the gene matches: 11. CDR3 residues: CASSVGTSGFKDEQYF. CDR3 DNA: TGTGCCAGCAGCGTAGGGACTAGCGGTTTCAAGGACGAGCAGTACTTC.

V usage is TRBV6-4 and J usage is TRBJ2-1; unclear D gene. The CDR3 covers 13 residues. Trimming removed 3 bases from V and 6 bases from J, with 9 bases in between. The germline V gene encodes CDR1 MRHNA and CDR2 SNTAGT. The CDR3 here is CASSEQPANEQFF. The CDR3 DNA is TGTGCCAGCAGTGAACAGCCGGCCAATGAGCAGTTCTTC.

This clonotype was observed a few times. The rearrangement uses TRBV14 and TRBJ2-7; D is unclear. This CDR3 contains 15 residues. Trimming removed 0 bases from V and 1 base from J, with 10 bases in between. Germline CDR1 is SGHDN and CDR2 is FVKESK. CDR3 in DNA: TGTGCCAGCAGCCAAGATCTTGCTAGATCCTACGAGCAGTACTTC. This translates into CASSQDLARSYEQYF.

CDR3 loop: CASSPTGGGFSDTQYF. In DNA form, the CDR3 reads TGTGCCAGCAGCCCAACCGGCGGGGGGTTTTCCGATACGCAGTATTTT. This chain joins TRBV14 and TRBJ2-3; 8 nucleotides line up with TRBD2. There are 16 residues in the CDR3. From germline, CDR1 is SGHDN and CDR2 FVKESK. V shed 4 bases, J shed 6 bases, and the junction held 12 bases outside the gene matches.

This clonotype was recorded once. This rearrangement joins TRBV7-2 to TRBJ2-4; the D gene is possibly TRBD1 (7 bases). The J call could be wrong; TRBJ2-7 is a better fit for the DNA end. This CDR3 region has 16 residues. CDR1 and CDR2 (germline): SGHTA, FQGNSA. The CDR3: CASFGWGAGGSYEQYF. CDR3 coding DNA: TGTGCCAGCTTCGGGTGGGGGGCAGGGGGTTCCTACGAGCAGTACTTC.

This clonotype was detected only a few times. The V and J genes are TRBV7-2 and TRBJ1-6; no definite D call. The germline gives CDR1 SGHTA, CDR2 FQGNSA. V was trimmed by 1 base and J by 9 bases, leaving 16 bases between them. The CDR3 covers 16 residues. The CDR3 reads CASSLEQPIYGSPLHF. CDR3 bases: TGTGCCAGCAGCTTAGAACAGCCTATCTATGGTTCACCCCTCCACTTT.

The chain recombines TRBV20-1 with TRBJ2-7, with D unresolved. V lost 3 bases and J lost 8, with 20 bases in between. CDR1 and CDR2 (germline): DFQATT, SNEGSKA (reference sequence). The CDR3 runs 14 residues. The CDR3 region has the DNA TGCAGTGCTAGCGGCGCAGCGTACCGCAGGAAGCAGTACTTC. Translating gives CSASGAAYRRKQYF.

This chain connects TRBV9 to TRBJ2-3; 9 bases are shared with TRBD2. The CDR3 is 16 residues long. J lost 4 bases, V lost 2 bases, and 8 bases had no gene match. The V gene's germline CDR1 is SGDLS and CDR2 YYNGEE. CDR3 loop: CASSVRAGGLSDTQYF. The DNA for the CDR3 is TGTGCCAGCAGCGTGAGGGCGGGGGGGTTATCAGATACGCAGTATTTT.

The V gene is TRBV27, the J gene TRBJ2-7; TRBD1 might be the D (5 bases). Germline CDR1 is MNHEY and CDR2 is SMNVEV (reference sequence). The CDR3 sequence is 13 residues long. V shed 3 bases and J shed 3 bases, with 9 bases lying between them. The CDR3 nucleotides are TGTGCCAGCAGTTTCAGACAGAACTACGAGCAGTACTTC. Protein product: CASSFRQNYEQYF.

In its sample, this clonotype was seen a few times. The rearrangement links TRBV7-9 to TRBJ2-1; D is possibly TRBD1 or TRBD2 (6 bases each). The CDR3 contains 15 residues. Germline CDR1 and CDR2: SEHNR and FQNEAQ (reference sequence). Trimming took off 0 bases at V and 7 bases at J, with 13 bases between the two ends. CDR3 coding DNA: TGTGCCAGCAGCTTAGCGGGGGGCGCTTTAAATGAGCAGTTCTTC. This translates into CASSLAGGALNEQFF.

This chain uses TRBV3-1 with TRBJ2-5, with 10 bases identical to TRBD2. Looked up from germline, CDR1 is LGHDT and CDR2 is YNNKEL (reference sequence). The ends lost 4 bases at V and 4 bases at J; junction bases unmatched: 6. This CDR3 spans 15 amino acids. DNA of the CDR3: TGTGCCAGCAGCCTAGCGGGGGGACACGGAGAGACCCAGTACTTC. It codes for CASSLAGGHGETQYF.

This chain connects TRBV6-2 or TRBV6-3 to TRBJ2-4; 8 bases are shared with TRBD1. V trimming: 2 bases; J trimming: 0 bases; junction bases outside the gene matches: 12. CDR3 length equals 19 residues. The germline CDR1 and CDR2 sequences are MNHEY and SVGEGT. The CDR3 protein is CASSYSSGGDYRAKNIQYF. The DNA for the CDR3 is TGTGCCAGCAGTTACAGTTCAGGGGGCGATTACCGAGCCAAAAACATTCAGTACTTC.

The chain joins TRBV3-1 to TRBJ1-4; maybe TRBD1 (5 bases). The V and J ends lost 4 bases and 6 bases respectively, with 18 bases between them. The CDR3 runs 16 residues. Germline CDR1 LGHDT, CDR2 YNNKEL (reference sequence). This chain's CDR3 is CASSRYAGTADEKLFF. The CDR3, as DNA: TGTGCCAGCAGCCGCTACGCCGGGACGGCGGATGAAAAACTGTTTTTT.